A selection of T cell receptor beta chains follows, all from one sample in a study of blood T cell repertoires in COVID-19. The method was immunoSEQ multiplex PCR; TCRdb's version includes in-frame clones alone and lacks a portion of them. The table records 150,000 or so clones, roughly four fifths of them present only once. Sequencing input: peripheral blood. These receptors were collected from a woman of 80 years or more with acute or convalescent COVID-19. CDR3s include the opening cysteine and the closing phenylalanine or tryptophan. A D gene is named only where the DNA matches it firmly. Clone size appears in some rows only: once, few, many, or a class for an expanded clone.

>NA|TRBJ2-7|NA|TRBV7-9
TGTGCCAGCAGCTCGAGGGAGGTAGGCGAGCAGTACTTC
CASSSREVGEQYF
>NA|TRBJ1-1|NA|TRBV5-1
TGCGCCAGCAGCAGAACAGGGTCTGAAGCTTTCTTT
CASSRTGSEAFF
>TRBD1|TRBJ2-7|NA|TRBV28
TGTGCCAGCAGTAAGAGGGGACAGTCTTACGAGCAGTACTTC
CASSKRGQSYEQYF
>TRBD2|TRBJ2-5|NA|TRBV5-1
TGCGCCAGCAAAGGGACTAGCGGGTTCCAAGAGACCCAGTACTTC
CASKGTSGFQETQYF
>NA|TRBJ1-2|once|TRBV20-1
TGCAGTGCTAGATTTCTAGGAGGCTACACCTTC
CSARFLGGYTF
>NA|TRBJ2-2|NA|TRBV27
TGTGCCAGCAGTTTATCCCCACAGACCACCGGGGAGCTGTTTTTT
CASSLSPQTTGELFF
>TRBD2|TRBJ2-1|NA|TRBV7-9
TGTGCCAGCAGCTTTCCAGCGGGGGGGCCGAATGAGCAGTTCTTC
CASSFPAGGPNEQFF
>TRBD2|TRBJ2-3|NA|TRBV11-2
TGTGCCAGCAGCTTAGACCTAGCGGGGGGCCCAAGTCCAGCAGATACGCAGTATTTT
CASSLDLAGGPSPADTQYF
>NA|TRBJ1-2|NA|TRBV10-3
TGTGCCATCAGCCTCCTAGGGGACTCTCCCCCTAACTTC
CAISLLGDSPPNF
>NA|TRBJ1-4|NA|TRBV25-1
TGTGCCAGCAGTGCATCCGGGACAGAAAAACTGTTTTTT
CASSASGTEKLFF
>NA|TRBJ2-7|NA|TRBV7-5
TGTGCCAGAAGCTTAGCCCCCCCGGGACTAGCGGGAGGTCTGGGTTCGGGAGAGCAGTACTTC
CARSLAPPGLAGGLGSGEQYF
>NA|TRBJ1-5|NA|TRBV2
TGTGCCAGCAGGGGTACAGGCGTAGGCCAGCCCCAGCATTTT
CASRGTGVGQPQHF
>NA|TRBJ1-2|NA|TRBV7-9
TGTGCCAGCAGCCCTTCCCCAGGGAACTATGGCTACACCTTC
CASSPSPGNYGYTF
>TRBD1|TRBJ2-7|once|TRBV28
TGTGCCAGCAGTTTGACAGGGTCTTACGAGCAGTACTTC
CASSLTGSYEQYF
>NA|TRBJ1-1|NA|TRBV9
TGTGCCAGCAGCGTAGTAGCAAACACTGAAGCTTTCTTT
CASSVVANTEAFF
>NA|TRBJ1-1|once|TRBV18
TGTGCCAGCTCACAGGGACTCGGAACCACTGAAGCTTTCTTT
CASSQGLGTTEAFF
>TRBD1|TRBJ2-7|NA|TRBV7-9
TGTGCCAGCAGCTCCGTAGAGGGGACAGGGGGATCCTACGAGCAGTACTTC
CASSSVEGTGGSYEQYF
>NA|TRBJ1-2|once|TRBV7-2
TGTGCCAGCAGCCGCAGGATGGGGCCCGATGGCTACACCTTC
CASSRRMGPDGYTF
>NA|TRBJ2-5|once|TRBV28
TGTGCCAGCAGTTCCGCCCATAGAAGCACGGAGACCCAGTACTTC
CASSSAHRSTETQYF
>NA|TRBJ2-5|NA|TRBV18
TGTGCCAGCTCACCATTGGACACCAACCAAGAGACCCAGTACTTC
CASSPLDTNQETQYF